This TCR beta chain was captured in a study of T-cell reconstitution after alpha-beta-depleted transplantation in children. Study-wide results and limits: Reportedly, alpha-beta T cells present about two months post-transplant originated from several hundred expanded clones of graft origin. Among T cells one year after transplant, newly produced cells accounted for most counts and diversity. Several patients had high TCRbeta diversity at day 60; it came from surviving recipient T cells and thymic progenitors.

This clonotype was counted many times. Its specificity is not known. Preparation of the TCRbeta library was carried out with unique molecular identifiers. TCRdb analysed the PCR reads with MiXCR anew, one entry per CDR3 protein. The sample carries 330,000 or so distinct CDR3 sequences, around 7.1% recorded once. Germline V CDR1 and CDR2: SQVTM, ANQGSEA. Losses at the gene ends were 4 bases for V and 5 bases for J; bases not matched to a gene: 10. This CDR3 is built from 15 residues. Here the sequenced sample was peripheral blood, taken 360 days after TCRalphabeta/CD19-depleted stem cell transplant. The chain has TRBV29-1 and TRBJ2-5; 10 bases agree with TRBD1. The receptor comes from a female patient aged 2-10 years who had a stem cell transplant for Fanconi anemia, so the T cells may come from the graft donor. For the CDR3, the DNA is TGCAGCGTTGTAGGGACAGGGGCTCTAAGGGAGACCCAGTACTTC. It yields the protein CSVVGTGALRETQYF.